This T cell receptor beta chain is from a study of PD-L1 blockade in urothelial cancer. Turning to the study itself: Each participant's history included 0 to 3 prior chemotherapy regimens.

Each PCR reaction had synthetic TCR analog templates spiked into it. The data were produced by immunoSEQ multiplex PCR, yet TCRdb's version contains in-frame clones alone and is incomplete. The sample lists fewer than 45,000 clones, around nine tenths occurring once. Germline V lookup: CDR1 SGHTA, CDR2 FQGNSA. This CDR3 is built from 13 residues. Trimming took off 5 bases at V and 6 bases at J, with 12 bases between the two ends. The time point is: pretreatment peripheral blood. The rearrangement uses TRBV7-2 and TRBJ2-3; D gene uncertain. Here the sequenced sample was PBMCs, taken around atezolizumab (anti-PD-L1) treatment. This TCR derives from a donor over 35 with urothelial cancer. The CDR3 DNA reads as TGTGCCAGCAGCCAGAACCCGTTGGATACGCAGTATTTT. Its translation is CASSQNPLDTQYF.